These 9 T cell receptor beta chains share one sample of origin, sequenced in a study of early T cells in non-severe SARS-CoV-2 infection. TCRdb redid the calling of the 5' RACE reads with MiXCR, one entry per CDR3 protein. The sample lists 26,000 or so distinct CDR3 sequences, approximately 5.1% occurring once. The sample consisted of whole blood. Receptors were obtained from an adult who was a healthcare worker with PCR-confirmed SARS-CoV-2 infection or an uninfected control (not recorded which).

This clonotype was seen at least ten times. This chain links TRBV12-3 or TRBV12-4 with TRBJ1-5; D ambiguous. V lost 3 bases and J lost 7, with 7 bases in between. This CDR3 is built from 12 residues. CDR3 amino acids: CASSFLGQPQHF. CDR3 in DNA: TGTGCCAGCAGTTTTTTGGGCCAGCCCCAGCATTTT.

This clonotype was observed at least ten times. The chain uses TRBV2 and TRBJ2-7; 7 nucleotides match TRBD1. V was clipped by 5 bases and J by 5 bases; unmatched bases: 9. There are 14 residues in the CDR3. The V gene's germline CDR1 is SNHLY and CDR2 FYNNEI. The CDR3: CASSQNRGPDEQYF. In nucleotides, the CDR3 is TGTGCCAGCAGTCAAAACAGGGGCCCGGACGAGCAGTACTTC.

Worth noting for this clonotype: A read error may produce the germline difference seen at one junction end. The rearrangement links TRBV15 to TRBJ2-7; 9 bases agree with TRBD1. The CDR3 covers 17 residues. CDR1 and CDR2 from the germline V gene are LNHNV and YYDKDF (reference sequence). As DNA, the CDR3 is TGTGCCACCAGCGGCGACCGGGACAGGGTATTCGGTCGCGAGCAGCACTTC. Residues: CATSGDRDRVFGREQHF.

This clonotype was observed a handful of times. The V gene is TRBV20-1, the J gene TRBJ2-5; weak D call: TRBD1 (5 bases). Trimming removed 0 bases at V and 2 bases at J, with 10 bases between. There are 14 residues in the CDR3. Germline V gene data show CDR1 as DFQATT and CDR2 as SNEGSKA (reference sequence). CDR3 amino acids: CSARDRQLQETQYF. In nucleotides, the CDR3 is TGCAGTGCTAGAGATCGACAGCTTCAAGAGACCCAGTACTTC.

This clonotype was observed at least ten times. CDR3 residues: CASSLAGGYQETQYF. The CDR3 nucleotides are TGTGCCAGCAGCTTAGCGGGGGGGTACCAAGAGACCCAGTACTTC. The V gene is TRBV7-3, the J gene TRBJ2-5, with TRBD2 matching over 9 bases. CDR3 length: 15 residues. CDR1 and CDR2 from the germline V gene are SGHTA and FQGTGA. V lost 2 bases, J lost 0 bases, and 1 base stayed unmatched.

Sample share makes this clonotype medium-sized (0.01 to 0.1%). CDR3: CASTSGINEQFF. CDR3 bases: TGTGCCAGCACCTCAGGCATTAACGAGCAGTTCTTC. This chain connects TRBV7-2 to TRBJ2-1; D unclear. CDR1 is SGHTA and CDR2 is FQGNSA in the germline V gene. V lost 7 bases to trimming and J lost 10 bases, with 14 bases between them. The CDR3 is made up of 12 amino acids. Full variable domain (outside the CDR3, taken from reference TRBV7-2 and TRBJ2-1): GAGVSQSPSNKVTEKGKDVELRCDPISGHTALYWYRQSLGQGLEFLIYFQGNSAPDKSGLPSDRFSAERTGGSVSTLTIQRTQQEDSAVYLCASTSGINEQFFGPGTRLTVL.

This sequence joins TRBV28 and TRBJ2-7, with unresolved D. The V and J ends lost 6 bases and 1 base respectively, with 10 bases between them. This CDR3 region has 13 residues. Per the germline V gene, CDR1 is MDHEN and CDR2 is SYDVKM. CDR3 DNA: TGTGCCAGCAGCCTCCAGGATTCCTACGAGCAGTACTTC. Amino acid sequence: CASSLQDSYEQYF. The whole variable domain, filled in from reference TRBV28 and TRBJ2-7, reads DVKVTQSSRYLVKRTGEKVFLECVQDMDHENMFWYRQDPGLGLRLIYFSYDVKMKEKGDIPEGYSVSREKKERFSLILESASTNQTSMYLCASSLQDSYEQYFGPGTRLTVT.

This clonotype came up many times. The chain recombines TRBV29-1 with TRBJ2-1; 7 bases match TRBD1. The CDR3 covers 14 residues. Germline loops: CDR1 SQVTM, CDR2 ANQGSEA. Germline trimming cut 6 bases from V and 4 bases from J; bases unmatched to any gene: 9. This CDR3 reads CSVRRGGHYNEQFF. As DNA, the CDR3 is TGCAGCGTAAGGCGAGGGGGCCATTACAATGAGCAGTTCTTC.

The sample holds many counts of this clonotype. The rearrangement joins TRBV3-1 to TRBJ2-5; no reliable D call. Germline V gene data show CDR1 as LGHDT and CDR2 as YNNKEL (reference sequence). The CDR3 is made up of 12 amino acids. The germline V and J ends were trimmed by 4 bases and 5 bases, with 8 bases remaining between them. The CDR3 spells CASSPNMETQYF. The DNA for the CDR3 is TGTGCCAGCAGCCCCAACATGGAGACCCAGTACTTC.